This TCR beta chain was sequenced in a study of T cells in Graves' hyperthyroidism and ophthalmopathy. Regions amplified from RNA transcripts were the TCR beta CDR3 regions. During a first-round RT-PCR of the TCR CDR3, the HTBI primer set was used. TCRdb recomputed calls from the multiplex PCR reads with MiXCR, one row per CDR3 protein. The repertoire holds about 560,000 distinct CDR3 sequences, with about a sixth as singletons. Reasons for excluding patients were uncontrolled infection, other autoimmune disease, pregnancy or lactation. CDR3 length: 14 amino acids. Germline V gene data show CDR1 as LGHDT and CDR2 as YNNKEL (reference sequence). Trimming left V 2 bases short and J 4 bases short, with 11 bases between.

This sequence joins TRBV3-1 and TRBJ1-1; D gene ambiguous. The clonotype was recovered from a woman aged 18 to 35 with Graves' hyperthyroidism. Sequenced material: blood. The CDR3 sequence: CASSQLGFGTEAFF. Here the CDR3 DNA reads TGTGCCAGCAGCCAACTGGGTTTCGGCACTGAAGCTTTCTTT.